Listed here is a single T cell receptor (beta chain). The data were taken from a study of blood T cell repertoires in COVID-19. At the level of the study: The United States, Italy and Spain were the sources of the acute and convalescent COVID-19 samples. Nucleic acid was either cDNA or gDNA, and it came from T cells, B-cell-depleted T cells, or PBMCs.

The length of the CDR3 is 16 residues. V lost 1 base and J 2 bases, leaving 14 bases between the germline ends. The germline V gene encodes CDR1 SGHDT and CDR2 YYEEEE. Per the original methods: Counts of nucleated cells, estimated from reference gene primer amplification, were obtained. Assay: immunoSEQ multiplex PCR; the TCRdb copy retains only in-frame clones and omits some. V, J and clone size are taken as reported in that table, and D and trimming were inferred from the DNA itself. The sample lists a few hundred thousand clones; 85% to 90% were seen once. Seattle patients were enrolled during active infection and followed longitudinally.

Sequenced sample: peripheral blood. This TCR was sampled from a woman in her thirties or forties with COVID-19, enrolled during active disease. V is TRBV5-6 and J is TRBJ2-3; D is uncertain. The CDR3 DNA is TGTGCCAGCAGCTTGTTGCGGCAACCCCTCACAGATACGCAGTATTTT. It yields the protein CASSLLRQPLTDTQYF.